The rows below give T cell receptor beta chains drawn from one sample of a study of blood T cell repertoires in COVID-19. Generated by immunoSEQ multiplex PCR, the TCRdb table keeps only in-frame clones and is missing some. The sample has 200,000 to 300,000 clones; just under 85% are singletons. The sequencing input was peripheral blood. These receptors were taken from a woman between 55 and 75 years old with active or convalescent COVID-19. Each CDR3 is given with its conserved first and last residue. A D gene is named only where the DNA matches it firmly.

v_call	d_call	j_call	cdr3_aa
TRBV30	NA	TRBJ1-1	CAWSVFRGGGGTEAFF
TRBV12-5	NA	TRBJ2-5	CASGLVNGETQYF
TRBV27	TRBD2	TRBJ2-1	CASSLFSSGRYNEQFF
TRBV5-1	NA	TRBJ2-6	CASSLAGASGANVLTF
TRBV28	TRBD1	TRBJ1-6	CASSRSRDRDSPLHF
TRBV27	TRBD1	TRBJ2-3	CASSLGTGWADTQYF
TRBV9	TRBD1	TRBJ1-1	CASSGRQGVDTEAFF
TRBV15	TRBD1	TRBJ1-1	CATSWRTGGRRMNTEAFF
TRBV27	TRBD1	TRBJ2-3	CASSFGPGQGAFSDTQYF
TRBV24-1	NA	TRBJ2-2	CATSGSRNTGELFF
TRBV7-2	TRBD1	TRBJ2-5	CASSYNGDRETQYF
TRBV11-3	NA	TRBJ2-2	CASSRGGNTGELFF
TRBV6-6	NA	TRBJ1-2	CASSYGEGLGTGYTF
TRBV2	NA	TRBJ2-1	CASSAARGFYNEQFF
TRBV2	NA	TRBJ1-4	CASSEFGGINEKLFF
TRBV12-5	TRBD2	TRBJ2-3	CASGSPSGRAGRDTDTQYF
TRBV30	NA	TRBJ1-1	CAWRMQGYTEAFF
TRBV19	NA	TRBJ1-2	CASSPPWTENYGYTF
TRBV7-9	NA	TRBJ2-3	CASNLGGDTDTQYF
TRBV21-1	NA	TRBJ2-1	CASSKWRSRRNEQFF